Given below is one T cell receptor (beta chain) in context. Its recognized antigen is unknown. Qualities for individual bases were not recorded, and no much larger clone is one base off. Relative to germline, V is missing 6 bases and J is missing 4 bases, with 6 bases of the junction outside any gene match. Including cysteine and phenylalanine, the CDR3 has 15 amino acids. Solely the CDR3 DNA is kept, with 45 bases framed from the first base. CDR1 and CDR2 are read off the germline V gene (reference sequence) as WNHNN and SYGVQD. Participants in the prospective study were aged roughly 18 to 100 years, lived in 24 United States geographic areas, and enrolled through a virtual design. In the prospective study, cohorts were assigned on the basis of participant-reported clinical history obtained from a screening survey and a study questionnaire. ImmuneRACE Cohort 3 recovered participants were defined by two consecutive negative NP/OP PCR tests, healthcare professional clearance, or symptom resolution. Each participant in the prospective study had whole blood, serum and a nasopharyngeal or oropharyngeal swab collected by mobile phlebotomists. Participants in the prospective study had the option to provide additional blood draws and questionnaires over a 2-month period. Prospective study blood samples were shipped either frozen or at room temperature before DNA extraction.

This entry comes from a study of blood T cell repertoires in COVID-19 (dated by TCRdb to 2020 to 2021). General notes on the study: The collaborator samples originated in the United States, Italy and Spain and spanned the acute and convalescent phases of COVID-19. Nearly every sample came with metadata listing a de-identified subject ID, COVID-19 status, age in years and sex. Samples were obtained from the ongoing ImmuneRACE study (first 160 participants) and from about 1,300 subjects provided by 6 global collaborators. The repertoires were released in a freely available public database meant as a resource for research on the immune response to SARS-CoV-2. The material from the prospective study consisted of cDNA or gDNA derived from T cells, B-cell-depleted T cells, or PBMCs. The dataset comprised deeply sampled blood TCRbeta repertoires from subjects exposed to, actively infected with, or recovered from COVID-19. Where HLA class I and class II types were available, the types were taken from metadata supplied by the sample provider, not from assay-based typing. Summary of the overall study and its limitations: The quantity of clinical and demographic metadata differed by source and by participant and was supplied without curation.

TCRbeta CDR3 regions were amplified from genomic DNA by means of the immunoSEQ Assay, a bias-controlled multiplex PCR. In the authors' own workflow: Nucleated cell counts per sample were estimated from amplification of reference gene primers within the assay. To quantify the absolute abundance of each unique TCRbeta CDR3 rearrangement, sequence reads were collapsed and filtered. Productive Simpson clonality was computed per sample as the square root of Simpson's diversity index over productive rearrangements. This is the immuneACCESS table as TCRdb keeps it, with only in-frame sequences that have V and J called. A part of the clones is gone; compared with another copy, unresolved V genes explain less than half, and the rest is unexplained. The V and J calls and the clone size are those of that table, but D and trimming were determined from the DNA. The sample table holds some 530,000 clones, of which roughly nine tenths were seen once. The top ten clonotypes cover just over 8% of the sample.

The chain links TRBV10-1 with TRBJ2-2; 9 bases in the middle match TRBD1. What was sequenced was PBMCs or T cells enriched from blood (not recorded which). This TCR was recovered from a woman aged 60-70 years who had recovered from COVID-19. The DNA reads TGCGCCAGCAGCCCGGGACAGGGACCCACCGGGGAGCTGTTTTTT. The translation is CASSPGQGPTGELFF.